The present entry profiles one T cell receptor (beta chain) with its context. The source of the sample is a study of identical twins. TCRdb reprocessed the 5' RACE reads with MiXCR, giving one entry per CDR3 protein. This table has approximately 300,000 distinct CDR3 sequences, more than 8% appearing once. Per the germline V gene, CDR1 is SGHVS and CDR2 is FQNEAQ. CDR3 length: 13 residues. V dropped 3 bases and J dropped 7 bases, with 13 bases sitting between them. The data were also submitted as part of a second study, on yellow fever vaccine responses in identical twins.

Specimen: CD8+ T cells sorted from blood. The sequence was collected from a woman aged 18 to 35 in good health. The chain combines TRBV7-8 with TRBJ2-7; a weak D match, TRBD2 (6 bases). In DNA form, the CDR3 reads TGTGCCAGCAGCTTGTTGGGACTGGGTGAGCAGTACTTC. Protein: CASSLLGLGEQYF.